This T cell receptor (beta chain) emerged from a study of T-cell memory formation after mild COVID-19 (dated by TCRdb to the early 2020s). With regard to the full study: TCR sequence clusters from the two donors were largely donor specific. In a couple of donors, T-cell clones that expanded and contracted after mild COVID-19 were followed by sequencing TCRalpha and TCRbeta repertoires longitudinally. Two young, previously healthy adult volunteers made up the cohort, one male and one female. Summary of the overall study and its limitations: SARS-CoV-2 specificity of the second-wave clones peaking on day 37 was not confirmed. The detection of some responding clones in pre-infection memory suggests that pre-existing cross-reactive memory T cells joined the SARS-CoV-2 response. Clones contracting from day 15 to 85 had balanced CD4/CD8 phenotypes, while a second wave expanding from day 15 to 37 was biased towards CD4+. Only two mild cases were covered in the study, and larger cohorts including severe cases with pre-infection samples were considered necessary. Contracting CD4+ clones were located mainly in the CM and EM memory subsets, whereas CD8+ clones were found to be enriched in EMRA.

Data came from an Illumina NovaSeq 6000. TCRalpha and TCRbeta cDNA libraries were built by 5'RACE with constant-segment primers, adding sample barcodes and unique molecular identifiers. Trizol reagent was used to extract RNA from every sample. The libraries were amplified in two PCR steps, and the second step added a second sample barcode and Illumina TruSeq adapters. Libraries were sequenced on an Illumina NovaSeq with 2 x 150 bp paired-end reads. On the authors' methods: The reads were demultiplexed and collapsed into UMI-guided consensus sequences using migec v1.2.7. Using mixcr v2.1.11, UMI consensuses were aligned to TRA and TRB V and J templates and then assembled into clonotypes. Clonotypes were classified as expanded or contracted when called significant by both edgeR and NoisET, with noise models trained on biological replicates. edgeR calls used a false discovery rate-adjusted p below 0.01 and a log2 fold-change threshold of 1. PCA with hierarchical clustering of max-normalized trajectories of the 1000 most abundant clonotypes was used as exploratory dynamics analysis. The CD4 or CD8 phenotype of responding clones was assigned using the separately sequenced CD4+ and CD8+ repertoires. The public sequencing data were trimmed at Q25 with fastp and processed into clonotypes with MiXCR by TCRdb, which kept only in-frame beta chains. Identical CDR3 proteins give one entry, which carries the most common genes and DNA. TCRdb, not the authors, supplied the V and J calls. In all, the sample holds about 290,000 distinct CDR3 sequences, and about 20% of those were seen once. The ten largest clones take up roughly 24% of the sample.

This clonotype turned up a few times. Its antigen specificity is not known. Base qualities are not recorded, but no much larger clone differs from it by a single base. PBMCs were isolated by Ficoll-Paque density gradient centrifugation. The CDR3 covers 14 residues, taking in both the cysteine and the phenylalanine. Only the CDR3 DNA is retained, 42 bases long and in frame from the first base. V and J lose 4 bases and 2 bases, and a span of 11 bases separates them. Based on the germline V gene, the CDR1 and CDR2 sequences are MNHEY and SVGEGT. This sequence originates from a man in his late teens or twenties who had mild COVID-19 (a few samples of this study predate the infection). The sample titles of this study are shuffled in the database, so cell type and time point are left out; the donor was told from shared clones. Sequenced material: PBMCs or a T cell subset sorted from them (not recorded which). Here the chain combines TRBV6-2 or TRBV6-3 and TRBJ1-2, and perhaps TRBD1 as D gene, on 6 matching bases. CDR3 sequence: CASSLQQGNYGYTF. The DNA reads TGTGCCAGCAGTTTGCAACAGGGAAACTATGGCTACACCTTC.